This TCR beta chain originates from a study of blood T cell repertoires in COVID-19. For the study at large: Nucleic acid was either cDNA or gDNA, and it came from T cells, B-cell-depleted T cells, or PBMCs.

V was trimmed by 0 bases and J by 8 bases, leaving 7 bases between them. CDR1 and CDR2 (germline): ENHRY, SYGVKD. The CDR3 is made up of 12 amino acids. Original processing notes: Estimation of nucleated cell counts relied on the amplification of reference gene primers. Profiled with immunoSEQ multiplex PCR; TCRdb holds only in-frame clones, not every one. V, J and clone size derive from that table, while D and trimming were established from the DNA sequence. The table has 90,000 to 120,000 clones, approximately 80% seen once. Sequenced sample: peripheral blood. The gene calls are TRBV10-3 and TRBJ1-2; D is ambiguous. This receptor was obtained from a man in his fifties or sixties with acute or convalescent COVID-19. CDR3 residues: CAISESESGYTF. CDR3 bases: TGTGCCATCAGTGAGTCGGAGTCAGGCTACACCTTC.